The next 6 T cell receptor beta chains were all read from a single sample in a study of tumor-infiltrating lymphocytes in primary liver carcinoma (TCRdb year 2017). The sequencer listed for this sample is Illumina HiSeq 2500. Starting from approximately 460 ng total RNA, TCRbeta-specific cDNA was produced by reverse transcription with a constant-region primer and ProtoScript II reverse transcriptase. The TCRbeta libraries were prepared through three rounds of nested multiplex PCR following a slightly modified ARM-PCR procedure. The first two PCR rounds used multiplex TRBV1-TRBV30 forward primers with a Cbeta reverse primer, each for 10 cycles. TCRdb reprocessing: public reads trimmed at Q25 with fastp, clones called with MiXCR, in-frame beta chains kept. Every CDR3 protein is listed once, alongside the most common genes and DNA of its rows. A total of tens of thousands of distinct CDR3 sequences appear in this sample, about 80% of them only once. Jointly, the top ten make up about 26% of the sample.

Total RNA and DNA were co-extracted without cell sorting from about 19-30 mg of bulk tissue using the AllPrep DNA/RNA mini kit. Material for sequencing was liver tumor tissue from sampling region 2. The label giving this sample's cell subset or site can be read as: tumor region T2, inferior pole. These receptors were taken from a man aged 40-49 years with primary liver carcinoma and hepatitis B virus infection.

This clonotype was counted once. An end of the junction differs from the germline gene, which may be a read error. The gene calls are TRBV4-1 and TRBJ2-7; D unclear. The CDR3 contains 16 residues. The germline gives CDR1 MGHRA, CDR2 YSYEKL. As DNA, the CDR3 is TGTGCCAGCAGCGCAACATGGGAACCGGCAGCCTACGAGCAGTACTTC. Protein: CASSATWEPAAYEQYF.

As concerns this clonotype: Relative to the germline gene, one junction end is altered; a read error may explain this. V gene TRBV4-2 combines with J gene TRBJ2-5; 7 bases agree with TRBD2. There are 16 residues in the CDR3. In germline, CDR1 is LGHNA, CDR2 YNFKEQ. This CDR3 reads CASSQERSGGGGTRYF. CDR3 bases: TGTGCCAGCAGCCAAGAAAGGTCGGGGGGAGGAGGGACCCGGTATTTC.

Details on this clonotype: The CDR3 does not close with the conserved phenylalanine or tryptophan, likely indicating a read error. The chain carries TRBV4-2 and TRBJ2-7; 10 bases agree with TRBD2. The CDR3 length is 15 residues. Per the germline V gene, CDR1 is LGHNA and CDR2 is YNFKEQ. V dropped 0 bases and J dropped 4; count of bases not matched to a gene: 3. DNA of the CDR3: TGTGCCAGCAGCCAAGATTCTAGCGGGAGTTACGAGCAGTACCTA. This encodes CASSQDSSGSYEQYL.

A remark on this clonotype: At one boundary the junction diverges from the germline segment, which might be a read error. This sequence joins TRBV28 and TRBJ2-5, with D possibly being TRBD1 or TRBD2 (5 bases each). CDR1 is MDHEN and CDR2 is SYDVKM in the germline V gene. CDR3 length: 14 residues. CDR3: CASSSSGTQETQYF. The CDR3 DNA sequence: TGTGCCAGCAGTTCATCCGGGACCCAAGAGACCCAGTACTTT.

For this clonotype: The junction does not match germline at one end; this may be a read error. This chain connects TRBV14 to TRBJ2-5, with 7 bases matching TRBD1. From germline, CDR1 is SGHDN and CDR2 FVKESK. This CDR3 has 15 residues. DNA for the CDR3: TGTGCCAACAGCCAAGACGCGGGTCACAGGGGGACCCAGTACTTC. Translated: CANSQDAGHRGTQYF.

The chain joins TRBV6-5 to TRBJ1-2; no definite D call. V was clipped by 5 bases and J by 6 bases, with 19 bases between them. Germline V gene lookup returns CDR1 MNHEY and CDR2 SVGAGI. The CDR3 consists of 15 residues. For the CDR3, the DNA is TGTGCCAGCAGTCGCGAAGAGGAGGCTAGCCATGGCTACACCTTC. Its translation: CASSREEEASHGYTF.